Many counts were recorded for the clone carrying this TCR beta chain. Its cognate antigen is unknown. The data were obtained in a study of naive and memory T cell subsets. Study-wide findings and caveats: A few larger clonotypes appeared in naive repertoires, especially CD8, possibly memory cells re-expressing CD45RA.

Two oligonucleotides, mixed equimolar, formed the beta constant-region primer covering TRBC1 and TRBC2. The ligated cDNA underwent four PCR rounds using SP2 and nested alpha and beta constant-region primers. TCRdb re-derived calls from the UMI-ligation and nested PCR reads in MiXCR, one entry per CDR3 protein. Here the sample spans roughly 100,000 distinct CDR3 sequences, roughly 15% being singletons. The length of the CDR3 is 12 residues. Between the trimmed V and J ends, which lost 5 bases and 10 bases, there was a span of 12 bases. Germline-derived CDR1 and CDR2 are PRHDT and FYEKMQ (reference sequence).

The clonotype originates from a human donor in good health. The chain uses TRBV13 and TRBJ1-5, with D possibly matching TRBD1 (5 bases). Sequences were obtained from naive CD8+ T cells from blood. The CDR3 sequence: CASSRPGHPQHF. CDR3 bases: TGTGCCAGCAGCCGCCCAGGGCACCCCCAGCATTTT.